The sequence of this TCR beta chain was determined in a study of shared T cell receptors in the human thymus. The germline CDR1 and CDR2 sequences are MGHRA and YSYEKL. Between the trimmed V and J ends, which lost 0 bases and 2 bases, there was a span of 8 bases. CDR3 size: 15 residues. Assay used: immunoSEQ multiplex PCR; TCRdb lists only in-frame clones, some missing. The table lists roughly 410,000 clones, over 90% of them singletons. The chain recombines TRBV4-1 with TRBJ2-1; D is unresolved. Source material: thymocytes. The clonotype originates from a human donor. CDR3 DNA: TGCGCCAGCAGCCAAGATCCGGTCCCCTACAATGAGCAGTTCTTC. This gives the protein CASSQDPVPYNEQFF.